The T cell receptor beta chain described here comes from a study of T cell repertoires in cytomegalovirus infection. Study information: Public TCR beta signatures provided an indication of both CMV infection and a matching HLA type.

On this clonotype itself: Its specificity is not known.

Study results and caveats: Public TCR beta family frequency separated CMV-and-HLA carriers, including in an independent cohort. The ex vivo response was dominated by HLA-C-restricted CMV-specific TCR beta clonotypes.

TCRdb reanalysed the reads using MiXCR and keeps one entry per CDR3 protein. This sample yields roughly 760,000 distinct CDR3 sequences, of which roughly 36% are seen a single time; around 3% belongs to the top ten. V shed 0 bases and J 4 bases; nucleotides not matched to a gene: 11. The CDR3 is made up of 17 amino acids. Germline CDR1 reads LGHNA; CDR2 reads YNFKEQ. This chain uses TRBV4-2 with TRBJ2-5; 7 bases are shared with TRBD2. The specimen sequenced was PBMCs. This receptor was taken from a human donor in good health (CMV status not recorded). Some clones in this sample may be carry-over from other donors' samples. The CDR3 DNA is TGTGCCAGCAGCCAAGAGAGGCAGCGGGGCTTTCGAGAGACCCAGTACTTC. Translated: CASSQERQRGFRETQYF.